This T cell receptor (beta chain) was identified during a study of Ad26.COV2.S vaccination and SARS-CoV-2 variants. The repertoire was sequenced with immunoSEQ multiplex PCR; TCRdb's copy has only in-frame clones and lacks some. Of 380,000 or so clones listed, roughly 85% were seen once; the top ten hold 7% to 9.5%. As to treatment: roughly 18 received Ad26.COV2.S at low or high dose, single or two shots; about 5 received placebo; per-sample allocation not given. Specimen acquisition occurred on day 63 following the initial vaccine or placebo injection. The V and J ends lost 3 bases and 11 bases respectively, with 11 bases between them. In germline, CDR1 is KGHSH, CDR2 LQKENI. The CDR3 length is 12 residues.

V gene TRBV18 combines with J gene TRBJ1-5; D is unclear. Here the sequenced sample was peripheral blood, taken in a trial of Ad26.COV2.S vaccine versus placebo. The sequence was obtained from a person aged 18-65 years who received the Ad26.COV2.S COVID-19 vaccine or a placebo. The CDR3 reads CASSPGLGSQHF. Here the CDR3 DNA reads TGTGCCAGCTCACCGGGCCTTGGGTCCCAGCATTTT.